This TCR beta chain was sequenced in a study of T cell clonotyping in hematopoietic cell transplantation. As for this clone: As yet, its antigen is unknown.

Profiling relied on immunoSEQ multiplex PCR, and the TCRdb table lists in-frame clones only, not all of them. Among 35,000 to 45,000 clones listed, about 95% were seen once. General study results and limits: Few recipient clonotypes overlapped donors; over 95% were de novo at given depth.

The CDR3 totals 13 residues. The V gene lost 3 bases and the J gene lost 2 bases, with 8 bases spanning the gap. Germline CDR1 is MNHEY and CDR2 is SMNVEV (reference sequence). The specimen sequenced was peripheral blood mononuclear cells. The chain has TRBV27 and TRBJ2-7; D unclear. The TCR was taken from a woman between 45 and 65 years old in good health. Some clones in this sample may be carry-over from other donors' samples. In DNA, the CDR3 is TGTGCCAGCAGTTTCCGCGGAACCTACGAGCAGTACTTC. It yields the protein CASSFRGTYEQYF.